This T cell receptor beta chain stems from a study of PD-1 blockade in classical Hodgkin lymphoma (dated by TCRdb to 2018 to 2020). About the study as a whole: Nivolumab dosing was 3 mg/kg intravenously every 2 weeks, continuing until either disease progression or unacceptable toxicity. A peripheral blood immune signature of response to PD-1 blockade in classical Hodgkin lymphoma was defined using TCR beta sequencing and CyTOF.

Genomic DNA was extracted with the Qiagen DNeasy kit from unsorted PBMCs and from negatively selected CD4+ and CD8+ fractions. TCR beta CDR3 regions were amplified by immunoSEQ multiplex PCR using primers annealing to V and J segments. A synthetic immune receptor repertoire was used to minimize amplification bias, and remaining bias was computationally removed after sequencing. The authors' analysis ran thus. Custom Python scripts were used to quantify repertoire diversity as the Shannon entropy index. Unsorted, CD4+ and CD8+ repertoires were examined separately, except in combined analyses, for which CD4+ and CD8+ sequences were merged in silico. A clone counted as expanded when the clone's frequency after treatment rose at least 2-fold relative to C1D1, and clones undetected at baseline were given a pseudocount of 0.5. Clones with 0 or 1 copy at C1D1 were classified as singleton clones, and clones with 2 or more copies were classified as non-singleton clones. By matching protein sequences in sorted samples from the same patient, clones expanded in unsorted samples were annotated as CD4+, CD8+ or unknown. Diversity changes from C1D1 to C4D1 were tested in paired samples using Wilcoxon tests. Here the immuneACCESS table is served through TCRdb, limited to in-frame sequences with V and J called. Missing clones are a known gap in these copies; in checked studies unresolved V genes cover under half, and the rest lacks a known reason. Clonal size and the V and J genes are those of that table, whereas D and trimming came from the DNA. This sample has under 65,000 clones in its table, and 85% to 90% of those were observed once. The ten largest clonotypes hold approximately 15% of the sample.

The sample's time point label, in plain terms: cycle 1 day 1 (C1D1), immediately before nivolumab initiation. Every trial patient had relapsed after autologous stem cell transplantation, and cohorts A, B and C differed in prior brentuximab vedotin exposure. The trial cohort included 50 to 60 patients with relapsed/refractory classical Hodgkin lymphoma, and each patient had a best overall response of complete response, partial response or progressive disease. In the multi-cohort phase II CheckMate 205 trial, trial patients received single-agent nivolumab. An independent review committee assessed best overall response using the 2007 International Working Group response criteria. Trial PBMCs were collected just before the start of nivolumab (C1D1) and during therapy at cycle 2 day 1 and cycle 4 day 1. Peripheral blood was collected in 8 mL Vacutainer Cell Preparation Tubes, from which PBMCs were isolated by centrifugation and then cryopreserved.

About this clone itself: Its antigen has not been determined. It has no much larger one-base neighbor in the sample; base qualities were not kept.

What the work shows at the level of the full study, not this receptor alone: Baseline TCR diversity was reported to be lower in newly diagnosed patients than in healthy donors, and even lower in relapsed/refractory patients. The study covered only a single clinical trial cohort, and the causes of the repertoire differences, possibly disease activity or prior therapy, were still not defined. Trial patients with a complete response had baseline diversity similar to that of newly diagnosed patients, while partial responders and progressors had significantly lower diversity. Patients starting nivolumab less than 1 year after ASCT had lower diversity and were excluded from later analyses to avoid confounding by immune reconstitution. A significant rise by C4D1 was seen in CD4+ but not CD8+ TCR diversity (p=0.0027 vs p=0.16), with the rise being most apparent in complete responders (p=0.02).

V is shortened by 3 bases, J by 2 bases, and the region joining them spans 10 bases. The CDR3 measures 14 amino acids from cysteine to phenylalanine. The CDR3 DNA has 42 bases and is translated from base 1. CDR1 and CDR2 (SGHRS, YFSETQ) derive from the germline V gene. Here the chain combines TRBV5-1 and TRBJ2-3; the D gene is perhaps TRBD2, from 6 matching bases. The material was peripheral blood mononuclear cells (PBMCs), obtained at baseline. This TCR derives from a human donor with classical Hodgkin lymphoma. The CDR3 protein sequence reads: CASSWGEVTDTQYF. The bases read TGCGCCAGCAGCTGGGGGGAGGTCACAGATACGCAGTATTTT.